The clone carrying this T cell receptor (beta chain) came up once. Repertoires were generated with immunoSEQ multiplex PCR, while TCRdb's copy carries only in-frame clones and drops some. The data hold about 230,000 clones, with roughly 85% observed a single time. This record belongs to a study of blood T cell repertoires in COVID-19. The wider study: Researchers got acute and convalescent COVID-19 samples from the United States, Italy and Spain.

Trimming took 0 bases from V and 6 from J; bases not matched to a gene: 12. From germline, CDR1 is SGHRS and CDR2 YFSETQ. The CDR3 runs to 17 residues. Material for sequencing was peripheral blood. V usage is TRBV5-1 and J usage is TRBJ2-3, with 8 bases aligning to TRBD2. The source of this sequence is a woman in her seventies with active or convalescent COVID-19. The CDR3 nucleotides are TGCGCCAGCAGCTTGGCCGTGTCTAGCGGGTCCAGGGATACGCAGTATTTT. Residues: CASSLAVSSGSRDTQYF. The variable domain in full, completed from reference TRBV5-1 and TRBJ2-3, reads KAGVTQTPRYLIKTRGQQVTLSCSPISGHRSVSWYQQTPGQGLQFLFEYFSETQRNKGNFPGRFSGRQFSNSRSEMNVSTLELGDSALYLCASSLAVSSGSRDTQYFGPGTRLTVL.